What follows is one TCR beta chain and its context. The sample originates from a study of cytomegalovirus exposure and HLA in healthy donors. 60 Vbeta and 13 Jbeta primers were used in PCR. Profiled with immunoSEQ multiplex PCR; TCRdb holds only in-frame clones, not every one. The sample shows about 59,000 clones, about 90% of them seen only once. V lost 1 base and J lost 5; bases outside the gene matches: 5. The CDR3 runs 15 residues. Germline V gene sequence: CDR1 SGHTA, CDR2 FQGNSA. The sequenced sample was PBMCs. The J gene is TRBJ1-1, the V gene TRBV7-2; 9 bases map to TRBD1. The receptor was isolated from a man aged 30-40 years in good health and CMV-seropositive. This CDR3 reads CASSLVGQGWTEAFF. In nucleotides, the CDR3 is TGTGCCAGCAGCTTAGTGGGACAGGGATGGACTGAAGCTTTCTTT.